The 14 T cell receptor beta chains below all came from one sample that was sequenced in a study of tumor and adjacent non-tumor tissue in lung cancer. RNA was extracted from bulk tissue without any cell sorting. TCRbeta libraries were built with three rounds of nested PCR, modified from ARM-PCR. TCRdb passed the multiplex PCR reads through MiXCR, listing each CDR3 protein once. The repertoire includes some 74,000 distinct CDR3 sequences, just under 75% of them detected once, and under 9.5% sits in the top ten. The material sequenced was lung tumor tissue. The receptors come from a middle-aged woman with non-small cell lung cancer.

A word on this clonotype: The junction does not match germline at one end; this may be a read error. The CDR3 is CASSLGQGGSQPLHF. Here the CDR3 DNA reads TGCGCCAGCAGCTTGGGGCAGGGGGGCAGTCAGCCCCTGCATTTT. V is TRBV5-1 and J is TRBJ1-5, with 7 bases that match TRBD1. This CDR3 spans 15 amino acids. Per germline, CDR1 SGHRS and CDR2 YFSETQ.

This clonotype has a single count. Given a much more abundant clone one base away, this may be a read error. The chain carries TRBV30 and TRBJ2-7, with 7 bases that match TRBD1. Germline assignment: CDR1 GTSNPN and CDR2 SVGIG (reference sequence). The CDR3 is 14 amino acids. For the CDR3, the DNA is TGTGCCTGGAGTGTTGGGACAGCATACTACAAGCAGTACTTC. As protein: CAWSVGTAYYKQYF. Drawing the rest from reference TRBV30 and TRBJ2-7, the complete variable domain is SQTIHQWPATLVQPVGSPLSLECTVEGTSNPNLYWYRQAAGRGLQLLFYSVGIGQISSEVPQNLSASRPQDRQFILSSKKLLLSDSGFYLCAWSVGTAYYKQYFGPGTRLTVT.

This clonotype turned up a few times. A junction boundary mismatches the germline segment, possibly from a read error. The chain recombines TRBV14 with TRBJ1-4; no reliable D call. CDR1 and CDR2 from the germline V gene are SGHDN and FVKESK. The CDR3 has 16 amino acids. CDR3 coding DNA: TGTGCTAGCAGGTCGACGTCGGCGGTCAAAAATAAAAAACTGTTTTTT. It codes for CASRSTSAVKNKKLFF.

As for this clonotype: This is likely a read error, given that the CDR3 carries no conserved phenylalanine or tryptophan at its end. This chain joins TRBV5-1 and TRBJ2-1, with TRBD1 matching 8 bases. CDR1 and CDR2 (germline): SGHRS, YFSETQ. The CDR3 has 15 amino acids. CDR3 amino acids: CASRSRTGTANEQFL. CDR3 coding DNA: TGCGCGAGCAGGTCCCGGACAGGGACGGCTAATGAGCAGTTCTTA.

The V gene is TRBV20-1, the J gene TRBJ1-2; the D gene is possibly TRBD1 (5 bases). Per germline, CDR1 DFQATT and CDR2 SNEGSKA (reference sequence). The ends were cut back, 0 bases at V and 9 bases at J, with 17 bases in the middle. This CDR3 spans 14 amino acids. Here the CDR3 reads CSARDQNRGHSYTF. CDR3 in DNA: TGCAGTGCTAGAGATCAGAATAGGGGCCATAGCTACACCTTC.

This clonotype was found many times. The chain joins TRBV20-1 to TRBJ2-5, with TRBD2 identical over 7 bases. V lost 3 bases and J lost 5; bases outside the gene matches: 12. The germline gives CDR1 DFQATT, CDR2 SNEGSKA (reference sequence). The CDR3 is 15 residues long. The CDR3 coding sequence is TGCAGTGCTAGTCCAGGCGGGAGTCGCCAGGAGACCCAGTACTTC. Translating it yields CSASPGGSRQETQYF.

To note about this clonotype: Its ends do not fully match the called genes, so a read error is possible. V gene TRBV4-1 combines with J gene TRBJ2-1, with TRBD2 matching 12 bases. Germline V gives CDR1 MGHRA, CDR2 YSYEKL. This CDR3 spans 19 amino acids. The CDR3 protein is CTSSQEPRRLAGVYNEQFF. The CDR3 nucleotides read TGCACCAGCAGCCAAGAACCCCGGAGACTAGCGGGAGTATACAATGAGCAGTTCTTC.

As for this clonotype: Mismatch with germline at one junction end may stem from a read error. The CDR3 loop is CGSSLEKGEQYF. Written as DNA, the CDR3 is TGTGGCAGCAGCTTAGAGAAGGGCGAGCAGTACTTC. V gene TRBV11-3 combines with J gene TRBJ2-7; unclear D gene. The CDR3 consists of 12 residues. Germline assignment: CDR1 SGHNT and CDR2 YENEEA.

This clonotype has a single count. Because it lacks the conserved phenylalanine or tryptophan at the end, this CDR3 is likely a read error. This chain connects TRBV20-1 to TRBJ2-2, with D perhaps assigned TRBD1 or TRBD2 (5 bases each). The CDR3 consists of 14 residues. Germline V gene sequence: CDR1 DFQATT, CDR2 SNEGSKA (reference sequence). Between the trimmed V and J ends, which lost 5 bases and 5 bases, there was a span of 15 bases. CDR3 amino acids: CSAPPGRDTGELFL. The CDR3 DNA is TGCAGTGCTCCGCCGGGACGTGATACCGGGGAGCTGTTTCTT.

About this clonotype: A junction boundary mismatches the germline segment, possibly from a read error. The chain links TRBV6-5 to TRBJ1-4; D is perhaps TRBD1 (5 bases). The CDR3 extends over 15 amino acids. Germline CDR1 is MNHEY and CDR2 is SVGAGI. CDR3 in amino acids: CASSYTSGPHEKLFF. The CDR3, as DNA: TGTGCCAGTAGTTACACCTCAGGGCCGCATGAAAAACTGTTTTTT.

The chain employs TRBV11-2 and TRBJ1-1; 7 bases are shared with TRBD1. The CDR3 contains 13 residues. Per germline, CDR1 SGHAT and CDR2 FQNNGV. V was clipped by 2 bases and J by 11 bases; unmatched bases: 8. The CDR3 region has the DNA TGTGCCAGCAGCTTACTTGAGGGGGCGGGGGCTTTCTTT. Translating it yields CASSLLEGAGAFF.

A remark on this clonotype: Because the CDR3 is missing its conserved closing phenylalanine or tryptophan, this is likely a read error. Because the CDR3's place on the DNA is in doubt, the DNA is left out and the CDR3 is given as listed by TCRdb. This sequence joins TRBV6-6 and TRBJ1-1. Germline V gene lookup returns CDR1 MNHNY and CDR2 SVGAGI (reference sequence). The CDR3 totals 15 residues, both ends included. The CDR3 protein is CASSQAGGGNTEAFI.

This clonotype qualifies as large. The chain has TRBV24-1 and TRBJ2-3; D uncertain. This CDR3 comprises 13 residues. Trimming stripped 2 bases from V and 3 bases from J, with 5 bases between. Germline CDR1 is KGHDR and CDR2 is SFDVKD. CDR3 protein: CATSDSTTDTQYF. CDR3 coding DNA: TGTGCCACCAGTGATTCCACGACAGATACGCAGTATTTT.

In regard to this clonotype: At one boundary the junction diverges from the germline segment, which might be a read error. This chain joins TRBV28 and TRBJ2-5; TRBD2 is a possible D gene (5 bases). CDR1 is MDHEN, CDR2 SYDVKM, per germline. The CDR3 length is 14 residues. The CDR3 protein is CASGRLSRQETQYF. CDR3 sequence (DNA): TGTGCCAGCGGGAGACTATCTAGGCAAGAGACCCAATACTTC. Together with reference TRBV28 and TRBJ2-5, the CDR3 gives the full variable domain: DVKVTQSSRYLVKRTGEKVFLECVQDMDHENMFWYRQDPGLGLRLIYFSYDVKMKEKGDIPEGYSVSREKKERFSLILESASTNQTSMYLCASGRLSRQETQYFGPGTRLLVL.